These 24 T cell receptor beta chains originate from one sample sequenced in a study of blood T cell repertoires in COVID-19. Profiling relied on immunoSEQ multiplex PCR, and the TCRdb table lists in-frame clones only, not all of them. The sample records approximately 300,000 clones, around 86% being singletons. What was sequenced was peripheral blood. These receptors were collected from a woman between 45 and 65 years old with acute or convalescent COVID-19.

This rearrangement joins TRBV27 to TRBJ1-1; 7 nucleotides align to TRBD1. With V trimmed by 6 bases and J by 4 bases, 17 bases remained unmatched. Germline CDR1 MNHEY, CDR2 SMNVEV (reference sequence). The CDR3 extends over 17 amino acids. CDR3 DNA: TGTGCCAGCAGGTCACAGGGGTTTTGGCAATGGGGCACTGAAGCTTTCTTT. This sequence encodes CASRSQGFWQWGTEAFF.

The chain uses TRBV7-2 and TRBJ2-3, with a possible D match to TRBD2 (5 bases). The CDR3 is 15 amino acids. Germline CDR1 is SGHTA and CDR2 is FQGNSA. V was pared by 3 bases and J by 4 bases, with 14 bases between. The CDR3, as DNA: TGTGCCAGCAGCTTGGCGCCAAACGGGGCAGATACGCAGTATTTT. Translation: CASSLAPNGADTQYF. Drawing the rest from reference TRBV7-2 and TRBJ2-3, the complete variable domain is GAGVSQSPSNKVTEKGKDVELRCDPISGHTALYWYRQSLGQGLEFLIYFQGNSAPDKSGLPSDRFSAERTGGSVSTLTIQRTQQEDSAVYLCASSLAPNGADTQYFGPGTRLTVL.

This clone has just a few counts. This sample also contains other DNA sequences that code for the same CDR3. This sequence joins TRBV27 and TRBJ1-2, with 10 bases aligning to TRBD1. Trimming took 4 bases from V and 4 from J; bases not matched to a gene: 3. The CDR3 has 14 residues. Germline V gene lookup returns CDR1 MNHEY and CDR2 SMNVEV (reference sequence). This CDR3 is CASSWTGGGYGYTF. CDR3 nucleotide sequence: TGTGCCAGCAGTTGGACAGGGGGAGGCTATGGCTACACCTTC.

This clone has only a few counts. The chain links TRBV27 to TRBJ2-3, with TRBD2 matching 9 bases. Germline loops: CDR1 MNHEY, CDR2 SMNVEV (reference sequence). The CDR3 spans 17 residues. V was clipped by 1 base and J by 2 bases; unmatched bases: 7. The DNA of the CDR3 is TGTGCCAGCAGTTTATTGGGCCTAGCGGGAAACACAGATACGCAGTATTTT. Its protein is CASSLLGLAGNTDTQYF.

J is TRBJ2-2 and V is TRBV4-1; maybe TRBD2 (6 bases). Germline values: CDR1 MGHRA, CDR2 YSYEKL. This CDR3 has 16 residues. Trimming took 5 bases from V and 7 from J, leaving 20 bases between them. CDR3 sequence reads: CASSGGHGGWGGELFF. For the CDR3, the DNA is TGCGCCAGCAGCGGAGGCCACGGGGGTTGGGGCGGGGAGCTGTTTTTT.

This clone was seen more than once but under ten times. V usage is TRBV6-6 and J usage is TRBJ2-7, with a possible D match to TRBD1 (6 bases). The CDR3 has 13 amino acids. CDR1 is MNHNY and CDR2 is SVGAGI in the germline V gene (reference sequence). Between the trimmed V and J ends, which lost 6 bases and 5 bases, there was a span of 14 bases. The CDR3 region is CASSPYREHEQYF. The CDR3 region has the DNA TGTGCCAGCAGCCCCTACAGGGAACACGAGCAGTACTTC.

This clone was seen a single time. The same CDR3 also results from other DNA sequences found in this sample. V usage is TRBV27 and J usage is TRBJ2-1; TRBD2 aligns across 9 bases. The V gene's germline CDR1 is MNHEY and CDR2 SMNVEV (reference sequence). The CDR3 is 15 residues long. After removal of 0 bases from V and 4 bases from J, the junction contained 1 base not matched to a gene. CDR3 sequence: CASSLSTSGYNEQFF. DNA of the CDR3: TGTGCCAGCAGTTTATCGACTAGCGGTTACAATGAGCAGTTCTTC.

V gene TRBV7-9 combines with J gene TRBJ1-2; D is perhaps TRBD1 (5 bases). This CDR3 is 13 amino acids long. In germline, CDR1 is SEHNR, CDR2 FQNEAQ (reference sequence). Deletions cut 1 base from V and 12 bases from J, with 15 bases between. The CDR3 region is CASSLEQGVGHTF. CDR3 sequence (DNA): TGTGCCAGCAGCTTAGAGCAAGGGGTAGGACACACCTTC.

The J gene is TRBJ2-7, the V gene TRBV11-2, with a tentative D call TRBD2 (6 bases). Germline assignment: CDR1 SGHAT and CDR2 FQNNGV. The germline V and J ends were trimmed by 1 base and 5 bases, with 12 bases remaining between them. The CDR3 totals 14 residues. For the CDR3, the DNA is TGTGCCAGCAGCTTAGGAAGACTAGTCGACGAGCAGTACTTC. It yields the protein CASSLGRLVDEQYF.

The chain combines TRBV4-3 with TRBJ2-1; no definite D call. CDR1 is LGHNA, CDR2 YSLEER, per germline. Trimming stripped 6 bases from V and 8 bases from J, with 17 bases between. The CDR3 length is 14 residues. This chain's CDR3 is CASSLGARLDEQFF. CDR3 DNA sequence: TGCGCCAGCAGTCTGGGCGCCCGGTTGGATGAGCAGTTCTTC.

This chain uses TRBV27 with TRBJ1-2, with a tentative D call TRBD1 (6 bases). Trimming took off 6 bases at V and 4 bases at J, with 15 bases between the two ends. The CDR3 spans 14 residues. Germline V gene data show CDR1 as MNHEY and CDR2 as SMNVEV (reference sequence). CDR3 sequence reads: CASSYRASGYGYTF. The CDR3 DNA is TGTGCCAGCAGCTACAGGGCGTCGGGCTATGGCTACACCTTC.

This clone appeared a few times. CDR3 DNA: TGCGCCAGCAGGTCAGGGGAGGGCTATGGCTACACCTTC. Residues: CASRSGEGYGYTF. The chain uses TRBV5-1 and TRBJ1-2; possibly TRBD1 for D (6 bases). The CDR3 is 13 residues long. Germline V gene data show CDR1 as SGHRS and CDR2 as YFSETQ. Trimming stripped 5 bases from V and 4 bases from J, with 12 bases between.

V is TRBV29-1 and J is TRBJ1-2, with 7 bases lining up with TRBD1. J lost 6 bases, V lost 3 bases, and 10 bases had no gene match. The germline V gene encodes CDR1 SQVTM and CDR2 ANQGSEA. CDR3 length: 14 residues. CDR3 amino acids: CSVEIQDRVDGYTF. The DNA for the CDR3 is TGCAGCGTTGAGATCCAAGACAGGGTGGATGGCTACACCTTC.

V usage is TRBV6-5 and J usage is TRBJ1-6, with 7 nucleotides matching TRBD1. Losses at the gene ends were 6 bases for V and 13 bases for J; bases not matched to a gene: 12. Germline assignment: CDR1 MNHEY and CDR2 SVGAGI. This CDR3 contains 14 residues. The CDR3 DNA reads TGTGCCAGCAGCCGGGACAGCGTCGTTATCCCCCTCCACTTT. It encodes CASSRDSVVIPLHF.

V and J are TRBV7-9 and TRBJ1-3, with 8 nucleotides matching TRBD1. J lost 0 bases, V lost 4 bases, and 11 bases had no gene match. Germline CDR1 and CDR2: SEHNR and FQNEAQ (reference sequence). This CDR3 spans 18 amino acids. CDR3 DNA: TGTGCCAGCAGCTCGGACAGGGAATATACTCTCTCTGGAAACACCATATATTTT. Translating gives CASSSDREYTLSGNTIYF.

DNA of the CDR3: TGCGCCAGCAGCTGGGCCGGCGGGGAAGAGACCCAGTACTTC. Translation: CASSWAGGEETQYF. The chain combines TRBV5-1 with TRBJ2-5; D possibly corresponds to TRBD2 (6 bases). Germline V CDR1 and CDR2: SGHRS, YFSETQ. The CDR3 contains 14 residues. With 3 bases removed from V and 3 bases from J, the gap between germline ends came to 12 bases.

The J gene is TRBJ1-6, the V gene TRBV6-1; 7 bases line up with TRBD1. J gave up 7 bases and V 0 bases, and 9 bases lay outside the gene matches. CDR3 length equals 17 residues. Germline CDR1 reads MNHNS; CDR2 reads SASEGT. The CDR3 spells CASSEAPRGIRNSPLHF. As DNA, the CDR3 is TGTGCCAGCAGTGAAGCCCCCAGGGGGATCCGGAATTCACCCCTCCACTTT.

J is TRBJ2-3 and V is TRBV5-1, with 12 bases aligning to TRBD2. The CDR3 is 16 amino acids. Germline values: CDR1 SGHRS, CDR2 YFSETQ. With V trimmed by 3 bases and J by 6 bases, 8 bases remained unmatched. CDR3 in amino acids: CASSSVTSGSGDTQYF. Here the CDR3 DNA reads TGCGCCAGCAGCTCGGTGACTAGCGGGAGTGGGGATACGCAGTATTTT.

The chain has TRBV9 and TRBJ2-7; TRBD1 agrees at 9 bases. Germline V gene data show CDR1 as SGDLS and CDR2 as YYNGEE. The CDR3 covers 15 residues. Losses at the gene ends were 3 bases for V and 0 bases for J; bases not matched to a gene: 4. The CDR3 sequence is CASSAGGQGSYEQYF. Written as DNA, the CDR3 is TGTGCCAGCAGCGCAGGGGGACAGGGCTCCTACGAGCAGTACTTC.

The rearrangement links TRBV18 to TRBJ1-4; D gene ambiguous. Trimming pared 3 bases from V and 8 bases from J, leaving 13 bases between. CDR3 length equals 14 residues. The germline V gene has CDR1 KGHSH and CDR2 LQKENI. CDR3 DNA: TGTGCCAGCTCACCGGAGGGTTTCCGGGAAAAACTGTTTTTT. It encodes CASSPEGFREKLFF.

The chain recombines TRBV11-2 with TRBJ2-2; no clear D gene. The V and J ends lost 0 bases and 8 bases respectively, with 4 bases between them. The CDR3 has 12 residues. Per the germline V gene, CDR1 is SGHAT and CDR2 is FQNNGV. DNA for the CDR3: TGTGCCAGCAGCTTAGATCGGGGGGAGCTGTTTTTT. This encodes CASSLDRGELFF.

J is TRBJ1-5 and V is TRBV30, with D unresolved. Germline V gene data show CDR1 as GTSNPN and CDR2 as SVGIG (reference sequence). The V gene lost 4 bases and the J gene lost 9 bases, with 16 bases spanning the gap. The CDR3 consists of 13 residues. For the CDR3, the DNA is TGTGCCTGGACCCGGACCGGAAGCGGGCCCCAGCATTTT. It yields the protein CAWTRTGSGPQHF.

The chain is built from TRBV6-5 and TRBJ1-1, with D perhaps TRBD1 (5 bases). V shed 0 bases and J shed 0 bases, with 8 bases lying between them. This CDR3 has 15 amino acids. Looked up from germline, CDR1 is MNHEY and CDR2 is SVGAGI. CDR3 sequence (DNA): TGTGCCAGCAGTTACTCCAGGGTGTTGAACACTGAAGCTTTCTTT. Protein product: CASSYSRVLNTEAFF.

This chain joins TRBV9 and TRBJ2-1; 9 bases line up with TRBD2. V lost 2 bases to trimming and J lost 3 bases; unmatched junction nucleotides: 3. Germline assignment: CDR1 SGDLS and CDR2 YYNGEE. CDR3 length: 15 residues. This CDR3 reads CASSVASGVYNEQFF. The CDR3 DNA sequence: TGTGCCAGCAGCGTGGCTAGCGGGGTCTACAATGAGCAGTTCTTC. The full variable domain, completed using reference TRBV9 and TRBJ2-1, is DSGVTQTPKHLITATGQRVTLRCSPRSGDLSVYWYQQSLDQGLQFLIQYYNGEERAKGNILERFSAQQFPDLHSELNLSSLELGDSALYFCASSVASGVYNEQFFGPGTRLTVL.